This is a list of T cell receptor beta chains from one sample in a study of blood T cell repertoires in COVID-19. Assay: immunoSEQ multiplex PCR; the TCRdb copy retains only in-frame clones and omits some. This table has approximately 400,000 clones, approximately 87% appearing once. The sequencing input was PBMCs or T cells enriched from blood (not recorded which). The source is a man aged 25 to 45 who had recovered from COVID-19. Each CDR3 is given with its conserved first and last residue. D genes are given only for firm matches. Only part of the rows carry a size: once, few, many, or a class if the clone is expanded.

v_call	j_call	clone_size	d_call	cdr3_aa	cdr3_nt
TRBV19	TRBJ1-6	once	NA	CASSIQGHSPLHF	TGTGCCAGTAGTATCCAGGGTCATTCACCCCTCCACTTT
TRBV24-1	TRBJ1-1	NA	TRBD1	CATSWTGENTEAFF	TGTGCCACCAGTTGGACAGGGGAGAACACTGAAGCTTTCTTT
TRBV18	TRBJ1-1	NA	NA	CASSPMPVNTEAFF	TGTGCCAGCTCACCAATGCCGGTGAACACTGAAGCTTTCTTT
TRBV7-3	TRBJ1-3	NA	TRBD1	CASSRNSGGTGNTIYF	TGTGCCAGCAGCCGTAACTCAGGGGGAACTGGAAACACCATATATTTT
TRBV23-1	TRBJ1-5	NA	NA	CARPSNPPTASNQPQHF	TGCGCCAGGCCTTCCAACCCGCCGACAGCTAGCAATCAGCCCCAGCATTTT
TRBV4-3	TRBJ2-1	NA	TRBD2	CASSQDWGLAGGEEQFF	TGCGCCAGCAGCCAAGATTGGGGACTAGCGGGGGGCGAAGAGCAGTTCTTC
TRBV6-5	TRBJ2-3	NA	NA	CASSGRGNTDTQYF	TGTGCCAGCAGCGGTCGAGGAAACACAGATACGCAGTATTTT
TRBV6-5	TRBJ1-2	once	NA	CASSYVGRTFASGYTF	TGTGCCAGCAGTTACGTGGGGAGGACGTTTGCCTCTGGCTACACCTTC
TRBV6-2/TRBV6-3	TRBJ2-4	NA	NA	CASSYSSRGIAKNIQYF	TGTGCCAGCAGTTACTCTTCCAGGGGAATTGCCAAAAACATTCAGTACTTC
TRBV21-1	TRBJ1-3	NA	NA	CASSKRDRGYGNTIYF	TGTGCCAGCAGCAAGCGGGACAGGGGATATGGAAACACCATATATTTT
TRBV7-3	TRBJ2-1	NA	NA	CASSQDSNEQFF	TGTGCCAGCAGCCAAGACAGTAATGAGCAGTTCTTC
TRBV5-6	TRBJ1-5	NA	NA	CASSRRQVPYQPQHF	TGTGCCAGCAGCCGCCGACAGGTTCCCTATCAGCCCCAGCATTTT
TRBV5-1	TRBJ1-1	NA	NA	CASSLAAAAAKFF	TGCGCCAGCAGCTTGGCCGCGGCGGCAGCTAAATTCTTT
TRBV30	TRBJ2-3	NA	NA	CAWSILTGFADTQYF	TGTGCCTGGAGTATATTAACAGGTTTTGCAGATACGCAGTATTTT
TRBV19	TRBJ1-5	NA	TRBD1	CASGQGNQPQHF	TGTGCCAGTGGACAGGGTAATCAGCCCCAGCATTTT
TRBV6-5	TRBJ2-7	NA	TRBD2	CASSPPAGGTYEQYF	TGTGCCAGCAGTCCCCCCGCGGGGGGGACCTACGAGCAGTACTTC
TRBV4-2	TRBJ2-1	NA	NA	CASSQTAAGLAFGNEQFF	TGTGCCAGCAGCCAAACAGCGGCGGGGTTAGCTTTCGGCAATGAGCAGTTCTTC
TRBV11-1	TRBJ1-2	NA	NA	CASSLTGSFYGYTF	TGTGCCAGCAGCTTAACCGGGTCCTTCTATGGCTACACCTTC
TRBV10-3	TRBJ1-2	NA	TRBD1	CALWTGANNYGYTF	TGTGCCCTTTGGACAGGGGCGAATAACTATGGCTACACCTTC
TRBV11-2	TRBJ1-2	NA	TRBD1	CASSPHGQGKYGYTF	TGTGCCAGCAGCCCCCACGGACAGGGGAAATATGGCTACACCTTC
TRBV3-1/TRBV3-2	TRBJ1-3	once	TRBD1	CASSPTVQGAKGNTIYF	TGTGCCAGCAGCCCAACCGTACAGGGGGCGAAAGGAAACACCATATATTTT
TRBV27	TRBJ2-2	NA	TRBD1	CASSLDRVSGELFF	TGTGCCAGCAGTTTAGACAGGGTCAGCGGGGAGCTGTTTTTT
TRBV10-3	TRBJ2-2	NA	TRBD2	CAILSGRKTEPNTGELFF	TGTGCCATACTTAGCGGGAGAAAAACCGAGCCTAACACCGGGGAGCTGTTTTTT
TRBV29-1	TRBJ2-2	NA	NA	CSARGDTGELFF	TGCAGCGCCCGGGGAGACACCGGGGAGCTGTTTTTT
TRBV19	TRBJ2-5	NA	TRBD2	CASSITGGGAQETQYF	TGTGCCAGTAGTATTACGGGCGGGGGGGCCCAAGAGACCCAGTACTTC
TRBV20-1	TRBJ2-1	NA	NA	CSANLYNEQFF	TGCAGTGCTAATTTATACAATGAGCAGTTCTTC
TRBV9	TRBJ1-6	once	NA	CASSVDSRAVESPLHF	TGTGCCAGCAGCGTAGACTCCAGGGCGGTGGAATCACCCCTCCACTTT
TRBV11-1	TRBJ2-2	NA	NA	CASSLSRFLGELFF	TGTGCCAGCAGCTTATCACGGTTTCTAGGGGAGCTGTTTTTT
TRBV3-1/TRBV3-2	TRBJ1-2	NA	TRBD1	CASSHAGTGVYGYTF	TGTGCCAGCAGCCACGCCGGGACAGGGGTCTATGGCTACACCTTC
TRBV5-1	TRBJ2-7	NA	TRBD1	CASSPIQGASEQYF	TGCGCCAGCAGCCCTATACAGGGGGCGAGCGAGCAGTACTTC
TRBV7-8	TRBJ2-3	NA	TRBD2	CASSLAVAGEADTQYF	TGTGCCAGCAGCTTAGCCGTAGCGGGGGAGGCAGATACGCAGTATTTT
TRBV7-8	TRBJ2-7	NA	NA	CASSEQRDSYEQYF	TGTGCCAGCAGCGAACAGAGGGACTCCTACGAGCAGTACTTC
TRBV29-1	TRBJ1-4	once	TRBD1	CSARGQGEKLFF	TGCAGCGCCCGTGGACAGGGGGAAAAACTGTTTTTT
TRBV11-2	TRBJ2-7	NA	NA	CASSDDFKPYEQYF	TGTGCCAGCAGCGATGACTTTAAACCCTACGAGCAGTACTTC
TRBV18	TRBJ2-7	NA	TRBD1	CASSPPNRDRGYEQYF	TGTGCCAGCTCACCACCGAATCGGGACAGGGGTTACGAGCAGTACTTC
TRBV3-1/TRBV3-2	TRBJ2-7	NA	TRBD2	CASSPQLAGSYEQYF	TGTGCCAGCAGCCCTCAACTAGCGGGTTCCTACGAGCAGTACTTC
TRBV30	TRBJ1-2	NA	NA	CAFGTNYGYTF	TGTGCCTTCGGGACTAACTATGGCTACACCTTC
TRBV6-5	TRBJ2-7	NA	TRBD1	CASSYSGTGREQYF	TGTGCCAGCAGTTACTCCGGGACAGGGCGCGAGCAGTACTTC
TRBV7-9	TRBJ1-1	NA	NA	CASSSTVQFSEAFF	TGTGCCAGCAGCTCGACAGTACAGTTCTCAGAAGCTTTCTTT
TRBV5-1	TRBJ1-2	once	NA	CASSLVGEGYTF	TGCGCCAGCAGCTTGGTGGGAGAGGGCTACACCTTC
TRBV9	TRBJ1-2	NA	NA	CASSHNTVDYGYTF	TGTGCCAGCAGCCATAATACAGTAGACTATGGCTACACCTTC
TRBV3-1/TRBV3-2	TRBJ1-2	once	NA	CASSQEYRSNYGYTF	TGTGCCAGCAGCCAAGAGTACAGGTCTAACTATGGCTACACCTTC
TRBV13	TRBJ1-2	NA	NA	CASSSTNFRGGYTF	TGTGCCAGCAGCTCGACCAACTTCAGAGGGGGCTACACCTTC
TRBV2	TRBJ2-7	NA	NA	CASRGAEQYF	TGTGCCAGCAGGGGGGCCGAGCAGTACTTC
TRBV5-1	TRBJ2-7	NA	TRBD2	CASSLQGRGGHSYEQYF	TGCGCCAGCAGCTTGCAGGGGCGGGGGGGCCATTCCTACGAGCAGTACTTC
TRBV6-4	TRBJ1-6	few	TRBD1	CASSESLDREGSSPLHF	TGTGCCAGCAGTGAATCCCTGGACAGGGAAGGGAGTTCACCCCTCCACTTT
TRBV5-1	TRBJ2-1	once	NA	CASSLETGLWLHNEQFF	TGCGCCAGCAGCTTGGAAACAGGATTATGGTTGCACAATGAGCAGTTCTTC
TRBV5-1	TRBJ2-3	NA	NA	CASSLGRTVTDTQYF	TGCGCCAGCAGCTTGGGGAGGACGGTCACAGATACGCAGTATTTT
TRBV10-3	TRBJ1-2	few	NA	CATTDASGDYGYTF	TGTGCCACAACCGATGCGAGCGGGGACTATGGCTACACCTTC
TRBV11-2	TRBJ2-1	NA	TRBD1	CASRSGQGINEQFF	TGTGCCAGCAGATCCGGACAGGGTATCAATGAGCAGTTCTTC
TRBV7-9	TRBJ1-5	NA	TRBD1	CASSAGTASNQPQHF	TGTGCCAGCAGCGCCGGGACAGCTAGCAATCAGCCCCAGCATTTT
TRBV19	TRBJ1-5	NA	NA	CASTNRAYQPQHF	TGTGCCAGTACCAACAGGGCTTATCAGCCCCAGCATTTT
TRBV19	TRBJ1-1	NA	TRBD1	CASTVVPGQGGTEAFF	TGTGCCAGTACCGTCGTCCCGGGACAGGGTGGGACTGAAGCTTTCTTT